This T cell receptor beta chain was identified during a study of T-cell reconstitution after alpha-beta-depleted transplantation in children. Overall study findings and caveats: Certain patients had high TCRbeta diversity at day 60, and it came from recipient T cells and thymic progenitors that survived. Newly produced T cells mostly accounted for T-cell counts and diversity one year post-transplant. The origin of alpha-beta T cells about two months after transplant was reportedly several hundred expanded graft clones.

The V end was cut by 2 bases, the J end by 3 bases, with 7 bases between. The CDR3 is 13 amino acids. In its sample, this clonotype was seen a few times. What it binds is not known. A library of TCRbeta sequences, prepared with unique molecular identifiers, was generated. From the PCR reads, TCRdb called clonotypes with MiXCR, one entry per CDR3 protein. Found here are about 200,000 distinct CDR3 sequences, under 8.5% of them singletons; the top ten hold less than 40%. The TCR comes from a male patient under 10 years old who had a stem cell transplant for acute myeloid leukemia, so the T cells may come from the graft donor. The material was PBMCs, mostly from graft donor cells, obtained 360 days after TCRalphabeta/CD19-depleted stem cell transplant. V is TRBV12-3 or TRBV12-4 and J is TRBJ1-2; D might be TRBD1 (5 bases). DNA for the CDR3: TGTGCCAGCAGTTTAAGACAGTACTATGGCTACACCTTC. Protein sequence: CASSLRQYYGYTF.